The present entry profiles one T cell receptor (beta chain) with its context. The sample originates from a study of PD-1 blockade in classical Hodgkin lymphoma. The data were produced by immunoSEQ multiplex PCR, yet TCRdb's version contains in-frame clones alone and is incomplete. The sample contains tens of thousands of clones, roughly 88% of which appear only once. In every patient, relapse followed autologous stem cell transplantation, while exposure to brentuximab vedotin differed. Sequences were derived from peripheral blood mononuclear cells (PBMCs), sampled at baseline. This TCR derives from a human donor with classical Hodgkin lymphoma.

The CDR3 DNA is TGTGCCAGCACCTTCGGCTACGAGCAGTACTTC. Its protein is CASTFGYEQYF. The rearrangement joins TRBV5-4 to TRBJ2-7, with D unclear. Trimming removed 6 bases from V and 3 bases from J, with 7 bases in between. The CDR3 totals 11 residues. Germline CDR1 reads SGHNT; CDR2 reads YYREEE (reference sequence).